Listed here is a single T cell receptor (beta chain). This sample was taken from a study of blood T cell repertoires in COVID-19. Study overall: Material from acute and convalescent COVID-19 was sourced from the United States, Italy and Spain. The analysed material was cDNA or gDNA that came from T cells, B-cell-depleted T cells, or PBMCs.

Under the authors' procedure: Reference gene primer amplification gave estimated nucleated cell counts. Libraries were prepared by immunoSEQ multiplex PCR; TCRdb keeps only in-frame clonotypes and omits some of them. V and J calls and clone size follow that table, whereas D and trimming were derived from the DNA. Of about 180,000 clones in the sample, about 83% were seen once. Deletions cut 3 bases from V and 6 bases from J, with 11 bases between. The CDR3 has 14 residues. CDR1 is WSHSY and CDR2 is SAAADI in the germline V gene. V usage is TRBV10-2 and J usage is TRBJ1-4; D is undetermined. The sequenced sample consisted of peripheral blood. The sequence came from a human donor in a cohort sampled during active COVID-19. The CDR3 loop reads CASSDRVGDEKLFF. The CDR3 coding sequence is TGCGCCAGCAGTGACCGAGTGGGAGATGAAAAACTGTTTTTT.